This note documents a single T cell receptor (beta chain) sequence. Its antigen is not known. The study ran its PCR with 60 Vbeta and 13 Jbeta primers. Repertoires were generated with immunoSEQ multiplex PCR, while TCRdb's copy carries only in-frame clones and drops some. Found here are 75,000 to 100,000 clones, about 78% of them singletons; the top ten hold around 3.4%. These data belong to a study of cytomegalovirus exposure and HLA in healthy donors. For the study at large: There were approximately 400 genotyped donors. Of these, 81% fell in the genetic ancestry cluster associated with self-reported Caucasian donors.

Points from the study as a whole: A later analysis revealed that TCR association rates differed between HLA loci, peaking at DRB1 and bottoming out at HLA-C. Using the classifier, cytomegalovirus status was reportedly diagnosed with high specificity and sensitivity. Most TCR sequences showed up rarely, but some public TCRs showed up in many donors.

V lost 5 bases to trimming and J lost 5 bases, with 10 bases between them. The CDR3 is 12 amino acids. Per the germline V gene, CDR1 is SEHNR and CDR2 is FQNEAQ (reference sequence). Sequenced: PBMCs. This TCR was recovered from a man in his forties or fifties in good health and CMV-seronegative. J is TRBJ2-7 and V is TRBV7-9; D may be TRBD2 (5 bases). The CDR3 protein is CASSSTRNEQYF. CDR3 coding DNA: TGTGCCAGCAGCAGCACTAGGAACGAGCAGTACTTC.